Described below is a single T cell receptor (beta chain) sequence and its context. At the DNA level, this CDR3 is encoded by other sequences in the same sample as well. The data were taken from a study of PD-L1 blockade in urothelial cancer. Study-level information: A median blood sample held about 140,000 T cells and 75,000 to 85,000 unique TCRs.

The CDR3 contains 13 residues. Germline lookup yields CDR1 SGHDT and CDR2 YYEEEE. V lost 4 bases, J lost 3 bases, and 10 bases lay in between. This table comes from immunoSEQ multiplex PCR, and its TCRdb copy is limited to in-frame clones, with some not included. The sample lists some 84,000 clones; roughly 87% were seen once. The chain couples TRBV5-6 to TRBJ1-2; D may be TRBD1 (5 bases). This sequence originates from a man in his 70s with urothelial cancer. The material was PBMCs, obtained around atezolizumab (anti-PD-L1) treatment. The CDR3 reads CASSPDIYYGYTF. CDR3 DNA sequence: TGTGCCAGCAGCCCGGACATCTACTATGGCTACACCTTC.